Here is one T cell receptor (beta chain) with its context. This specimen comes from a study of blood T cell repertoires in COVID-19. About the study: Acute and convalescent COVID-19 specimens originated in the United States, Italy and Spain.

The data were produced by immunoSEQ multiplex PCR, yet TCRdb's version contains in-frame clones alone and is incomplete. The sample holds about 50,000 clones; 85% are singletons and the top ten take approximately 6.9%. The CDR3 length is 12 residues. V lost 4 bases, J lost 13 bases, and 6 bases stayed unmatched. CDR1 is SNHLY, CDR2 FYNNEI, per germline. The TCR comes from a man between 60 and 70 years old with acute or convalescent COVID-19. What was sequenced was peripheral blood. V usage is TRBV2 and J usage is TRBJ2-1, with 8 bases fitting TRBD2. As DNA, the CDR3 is TGTGCCAGCAGTGTTGGGCGGGAGGATCAGTTCTTC. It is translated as CASSVGREDQFF. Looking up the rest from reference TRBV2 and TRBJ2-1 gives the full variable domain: EPEVTQTPSHQVTQMGQEVILRCVPISNHLYFYWYRQILGQKVEFLVSFYNNEISEKSEIFDDQFSVERPDGSNFTLKIRSTKLEDSAMYFCASSVGREDQFFGPGTRLTVL.